What follows are 6 T cell receptor beta chains derived from one specimen sequenced in a study of identical twins. Via MiXCR, TCRdb re-called the 5' RACE reads, giving one row per CDR3 protein. Here the sample spans roughly 1.6 million distinct CDR3 sequences, around 29% being singletons. Sequencing was performed on cord blood. The receptors were sampled from a newborn girl in good health.

This clonotype was seen a single time. This sequence joins TRBV5-6 and TRBJ1-1; D is possibly TRBD1 (5 bases). CDR3 length equals 17 residues. Trimming shortened V by 0 bases and J by 0 bases, and 15 bases separated the two germline ends. The V gene's germline CDR1 is SGHDT and CDR2 YYEEEE. The CDR3 coding sequence is TGTGCCAGCAGCTTGGTTACCAGAAGGGGAGTGAACACTGAAGCTTTCTTT. The encoded protein is CASSLVTRRGVNTEAFF.

The table lists this clonotype with a few counts. This chain connects TRBV3-1 to TRBJ2-1; no clear D gene. The CDR3 covers 20 residues. The germline V and J ends were trimmed by 0 bases and 0 bases, with 21 bases remaining between them. The V gene's germline CDR1 is LGHDT and CDR2 YNNKEL (reference sequence). As DNA, the CDR3 is TGTGCCAGCAGCCAAGACCCCCGCGGTCCAGACTGGAGCTCCTACAATGAGCAGTTCTTC. It codes for CASSQDPRGPDWSSYNEQFF.

Details on this clonotype: It may be a read error: a sequence one base away is much more abundant. This sequence joins TRBV5-1 and TRBJ2-7; D uncertain. The tail of the sequence fits TRBJ2-5 better, so the J call may be wrong. Germline-derived CDR1 and CDR2 are SGHRS and YFSETQ. The CDR3 sequence is 12 residues long. The CDR3: CASSKPGETQYF. CDR3 in DNA: TGCGCCAGCAGCAAGCCTGGAGAGACCCAGTACTTC.

A few counts support this clonotype. V usage is TRBV9 and J usage is TRBJ1-1; D possibly corresponds to TRBD1 (6 bases). The CDR3 has 18 residues. The V gene's germline CDR1 is SGDLS and CDR2 YYNGEE. The V end lost 4 bases, the J end lost 1 base, and 23 bases lay between the germline ends. The CDR3 protein is CASSLNRDTNNPNTEAFF. CDR3 in DNA: TGTGCCAGCAGCCTCAACCGGGACACAAATAACCCGAACACTGAAGCTTTCTTT.

This clonotype was observed a handful of times. The genes are TRBV5-1 and TRBJ2-5; the match to TRBD2 covers 8 bases. V was pared by 0 bases and J by 2 bases, with 6 bases of the junction left unmatched. The germline CDR1 and CDR2 sequences are SGHRS and YFSETQ. The CDR3 extends over 16 amino acids. In nucleotides, the CDR3 is TGCGCCAGCAGCTTGGGCGCTAGCGGGTTTCAAGAGACCCAGTACTTC. Protein product: CASSLGASGFQETQYF.

This chain connects TRBV4-1 to TRBJ2-1, with TRBD2 as a possible D gene (5 bases). Germline V gene data show CDR1 as MGHRA and CDR2 as YSYEKL. This CDR3 is 15 amino acids long. V was cut by 2 bases and J by 7 bases, with 15 bases left in between. Here the CDR3 reads CASSQHLARGNEQFF. The CDR3 DNA sequence: TGCGCCAGCAGCCAACACCTAGCCCGTGGGAATGAGCAGTTCTTC.